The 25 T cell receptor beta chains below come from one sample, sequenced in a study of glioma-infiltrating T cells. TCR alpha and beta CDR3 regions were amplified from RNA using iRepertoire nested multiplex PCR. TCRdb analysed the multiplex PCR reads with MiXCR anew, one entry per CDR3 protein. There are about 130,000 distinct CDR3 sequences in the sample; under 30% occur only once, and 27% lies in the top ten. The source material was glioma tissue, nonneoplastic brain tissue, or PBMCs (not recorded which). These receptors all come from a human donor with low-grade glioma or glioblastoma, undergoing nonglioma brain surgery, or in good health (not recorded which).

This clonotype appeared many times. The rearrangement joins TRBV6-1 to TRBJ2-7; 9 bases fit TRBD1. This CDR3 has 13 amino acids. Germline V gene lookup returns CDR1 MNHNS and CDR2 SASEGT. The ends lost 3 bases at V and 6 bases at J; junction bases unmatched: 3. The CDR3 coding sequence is TGTGCCAGCAGTGATTACAGGGGGCTCGAGCAGTACGTC. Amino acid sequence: CASSDYRGLEQYV.

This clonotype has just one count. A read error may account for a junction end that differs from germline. CDR3 DNA: TGTGCTAGCAGCTGGCAGAGAACAGATACGCAGTATTTT. Its protein is CASSWQRTDTQYF. This sequence joins TRBV7-6 and TRBJ2-3; D remains ambiguous. Germline values: CDR1 SGHVS, CDR2 FNYEAQ. The CDR3 has 13 amino acids.

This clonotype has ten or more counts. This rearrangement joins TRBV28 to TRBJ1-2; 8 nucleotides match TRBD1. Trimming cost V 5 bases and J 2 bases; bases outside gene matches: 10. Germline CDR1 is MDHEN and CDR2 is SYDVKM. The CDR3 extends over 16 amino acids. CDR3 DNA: TGTGCCAGCAGTCCCCTCGGTCAGGGGGCGAACTATGGCTACACCTTC. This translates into CASSPLGQGANYGYTF.

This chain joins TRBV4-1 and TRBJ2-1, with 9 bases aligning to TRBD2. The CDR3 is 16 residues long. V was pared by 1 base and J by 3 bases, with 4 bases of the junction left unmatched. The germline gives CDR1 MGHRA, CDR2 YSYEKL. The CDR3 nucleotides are TGCGCCAGCAGCCAAGGGCGGGGGGGCCACTACAATGAGCAGTTCTTC. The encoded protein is CASSQGRGGHYNEQFF.

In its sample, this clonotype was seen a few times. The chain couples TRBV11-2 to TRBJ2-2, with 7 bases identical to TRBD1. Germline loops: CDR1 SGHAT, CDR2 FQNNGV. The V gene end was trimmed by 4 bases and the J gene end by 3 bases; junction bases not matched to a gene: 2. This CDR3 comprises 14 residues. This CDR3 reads CASSYDRDTGELFF. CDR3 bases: TGTGCCAGCAGCTACGACAGGGACACCGGGGAGCTGTTTTTT.

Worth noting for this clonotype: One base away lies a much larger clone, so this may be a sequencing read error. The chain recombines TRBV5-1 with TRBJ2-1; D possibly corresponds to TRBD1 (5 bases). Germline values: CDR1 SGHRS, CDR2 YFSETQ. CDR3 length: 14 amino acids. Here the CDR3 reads CTSSFDSAYNEQFF. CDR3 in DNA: TGCACCAGCAGCTTCGACAGCGCCTACAATGAGCAGTTCTTC.

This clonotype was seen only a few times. The CDR3 loop is CATSGVGNQPQHF. CDR3 sequence (DNA): TGTGCCACCAGTGGCGTGGGGAATCAGCCCCAGCATTTT. The rearrangement links TRBV24-1 to TRBJ1-5; D unresolved. V was cut by 5 bases and J by 4 bases, with 8 bases left in between. Germline CDR1 KGHDR, CDR2 SFDVKD. CDR3 length: 13 amino acids.

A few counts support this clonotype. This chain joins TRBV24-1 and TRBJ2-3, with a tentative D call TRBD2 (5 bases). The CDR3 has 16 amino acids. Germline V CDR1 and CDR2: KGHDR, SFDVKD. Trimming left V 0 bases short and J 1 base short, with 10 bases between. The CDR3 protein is CATSDLKGEGTDTQYF. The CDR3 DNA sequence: TGTGCCACCAGTGATTTGAAGGGAGAGGGCACAGATACGCAGTATTTT.

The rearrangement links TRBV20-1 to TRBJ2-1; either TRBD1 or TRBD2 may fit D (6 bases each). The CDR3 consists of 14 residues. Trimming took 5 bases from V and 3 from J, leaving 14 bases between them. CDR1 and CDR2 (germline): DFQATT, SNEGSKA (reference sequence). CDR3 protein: CSALSGDIYNEQFF. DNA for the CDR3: TGCAGTGCTCTCTCGGGGGACATCTACAATGAGCAGTTCTTC.

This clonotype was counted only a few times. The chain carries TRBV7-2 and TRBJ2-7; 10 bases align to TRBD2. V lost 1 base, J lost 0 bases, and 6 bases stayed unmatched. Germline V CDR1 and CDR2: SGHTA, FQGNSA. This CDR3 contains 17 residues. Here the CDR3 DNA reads TGTGCCAGCAGCTTAGGGCTAGCGGGGGCCCCCTCCTACGAGCAGTACGTC. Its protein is CASSLGLAGAPSYEQYV.

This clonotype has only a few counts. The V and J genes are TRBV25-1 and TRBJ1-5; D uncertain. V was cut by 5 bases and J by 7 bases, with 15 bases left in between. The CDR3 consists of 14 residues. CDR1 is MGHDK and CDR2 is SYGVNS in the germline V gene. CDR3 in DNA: TGTGCCAGCAGTTGGGTGGGATCGGCCCAGCCCCAGCATTTT. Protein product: CASSWVGSAQPQHF.

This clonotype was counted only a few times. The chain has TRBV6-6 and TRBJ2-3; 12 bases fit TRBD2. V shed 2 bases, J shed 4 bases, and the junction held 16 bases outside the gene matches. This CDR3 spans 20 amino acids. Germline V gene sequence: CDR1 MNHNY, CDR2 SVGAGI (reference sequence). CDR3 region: CASSYGRTSGTGRGADTQYF. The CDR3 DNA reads TGTGCCAGCAGTTACGGGAGGACTAGCGGGACCGGGCGTGGAGCAGATACGCAGTATTTT.

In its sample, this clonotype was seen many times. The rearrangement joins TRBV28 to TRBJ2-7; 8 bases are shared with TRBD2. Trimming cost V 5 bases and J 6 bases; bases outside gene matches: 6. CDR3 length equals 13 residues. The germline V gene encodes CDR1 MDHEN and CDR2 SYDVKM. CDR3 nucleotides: TGTGCCAGCAGTCCCCCCGGGACTAGCGAGCAGTACGTC. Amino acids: CASSPPGTSEQYV.

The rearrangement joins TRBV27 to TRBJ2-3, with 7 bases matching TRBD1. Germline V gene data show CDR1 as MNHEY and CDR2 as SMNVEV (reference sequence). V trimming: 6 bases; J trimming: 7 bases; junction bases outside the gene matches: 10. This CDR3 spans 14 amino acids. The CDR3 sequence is CASSLGQGVYTQYF. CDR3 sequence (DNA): TGTGCCAGCAGCTTGGGGCAGGGGGTATATACGCAGTATTTT.

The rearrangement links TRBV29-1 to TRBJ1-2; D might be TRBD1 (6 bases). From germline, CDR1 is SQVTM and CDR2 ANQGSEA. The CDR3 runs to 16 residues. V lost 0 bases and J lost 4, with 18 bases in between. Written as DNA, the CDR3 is TGCAGCGTTGAAGATCTTTGGAGGGGGTGGGGCTATGGCTACACCTTC. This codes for CSVEDLWRGWGYGYTF.

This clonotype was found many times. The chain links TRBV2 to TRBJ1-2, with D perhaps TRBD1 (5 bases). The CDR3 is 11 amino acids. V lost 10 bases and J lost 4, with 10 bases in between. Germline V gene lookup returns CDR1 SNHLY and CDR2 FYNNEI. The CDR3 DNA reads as TGTGCCACCCTGCAGGGCTATGGCTACACCTTC. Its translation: CATLQGYGYTF.

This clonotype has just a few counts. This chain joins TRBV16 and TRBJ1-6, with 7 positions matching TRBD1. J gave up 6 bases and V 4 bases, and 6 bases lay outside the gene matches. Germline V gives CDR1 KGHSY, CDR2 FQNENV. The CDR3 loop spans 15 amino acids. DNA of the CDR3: TGTGCCAGCAGCCCCCAAGGGACAGTTAATTCACCCCTCCACTTT. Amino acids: CASSPQGTVNSPLHF.

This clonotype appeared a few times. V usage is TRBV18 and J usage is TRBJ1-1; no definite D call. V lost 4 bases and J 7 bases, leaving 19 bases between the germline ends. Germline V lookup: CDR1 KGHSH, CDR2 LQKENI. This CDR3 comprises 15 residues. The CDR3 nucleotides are TGTGCCAGCTCACAGATCGGCCGGTCCCATGGTGAAGCTTTCTTT. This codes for CASSQIGRSHGEAFF.

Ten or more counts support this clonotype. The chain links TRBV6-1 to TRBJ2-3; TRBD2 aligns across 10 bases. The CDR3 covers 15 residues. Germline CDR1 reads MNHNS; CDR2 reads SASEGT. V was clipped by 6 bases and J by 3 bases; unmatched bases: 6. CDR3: CASSRAGGPTDTQYF. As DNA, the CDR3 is TGTGCCAGCAGCCGAGCGGGGGGGCCGACAGATACGCAGTATTTT.

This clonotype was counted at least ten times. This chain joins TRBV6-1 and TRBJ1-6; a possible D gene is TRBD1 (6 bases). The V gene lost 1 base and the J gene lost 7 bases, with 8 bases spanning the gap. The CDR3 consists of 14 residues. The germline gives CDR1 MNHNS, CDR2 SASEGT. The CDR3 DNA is TGTGCCAGCAGTGAAGTAACAGGGAATTCACCCCTCCACTTT. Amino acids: CASSEVTGNSPLHF.

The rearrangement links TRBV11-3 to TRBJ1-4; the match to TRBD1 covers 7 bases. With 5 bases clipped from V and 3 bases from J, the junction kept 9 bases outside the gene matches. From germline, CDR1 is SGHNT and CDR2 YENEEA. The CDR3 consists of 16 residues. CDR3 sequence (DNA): TGTGCCAGCAGCGGGGGGACAGCCAGCTCTAATGAAAAACTGTTTTTT. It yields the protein CASSGGTASSNEKLFF.

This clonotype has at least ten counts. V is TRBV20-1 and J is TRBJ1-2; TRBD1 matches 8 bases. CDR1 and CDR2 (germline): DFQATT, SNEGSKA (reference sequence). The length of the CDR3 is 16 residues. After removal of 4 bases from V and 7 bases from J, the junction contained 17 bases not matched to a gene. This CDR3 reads CSAKLLGQGGSSGYTF. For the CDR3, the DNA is TGCAGTGCTAAACTCCTCGGACAGGGAGGATCAAGTGGCTACACCTTC.

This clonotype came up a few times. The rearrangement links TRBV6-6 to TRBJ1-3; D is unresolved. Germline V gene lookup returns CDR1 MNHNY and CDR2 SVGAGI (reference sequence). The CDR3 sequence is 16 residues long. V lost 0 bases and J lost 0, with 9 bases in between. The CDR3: CASSYSPSSSGNTIYF. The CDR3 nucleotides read TGTGCCAGCAGTTACTCGCCCTCCAGCTCTGGAAACACCATATATTTT.

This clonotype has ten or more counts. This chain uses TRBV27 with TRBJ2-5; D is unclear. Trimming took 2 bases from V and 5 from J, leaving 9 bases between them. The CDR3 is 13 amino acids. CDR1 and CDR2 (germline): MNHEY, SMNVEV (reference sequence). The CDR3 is CASSLVPGETQYF. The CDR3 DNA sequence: TGTGCCAGCAGTTTAGTCCCTGGGGAGACCCAGTACTTC.

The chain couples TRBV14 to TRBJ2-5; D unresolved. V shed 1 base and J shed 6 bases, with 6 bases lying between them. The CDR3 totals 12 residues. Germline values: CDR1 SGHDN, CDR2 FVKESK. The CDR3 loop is CASSQVEKTQYF. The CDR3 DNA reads TGTGCCAGCAGCCAAGTTGAAAAGACCCAGTACTTC.